This TCR beta chain was recorded in a study of cytomegalovirus exposure and HLA in healthy donors. Study-wide findings and caveats: A few chains linked to CMV were shown in vitro to be specific for CMV antigens. Reports indicated that the classifier achieved high specificity and sensitivity in diagnosing cytomegalovirus status. The tendency of first-cohort TCR clusters to co-occur in the 100 to 150 validation repertoires emerged from a later analysis.

The CDR3 length is 13 residues. V lost 8 bases, J lost 7 bases, and 17 bases lay in between. CDR1 and CDR2 (germline): SNHLY, FYNNEI. Method: immunoSEQ multiplex PCR; TCRdb's copy keeps in-frame clones and lacks some. The sample shows around 190,000 clones, about 81% of them seen only once. Points on this clone: What it recognizes is unknown.

While the first cohort had 500 to 700 subjects, the donors belonged to the separate validation cohort of 100 to 150 subjects. Sequencing was performed on PBMCs. The rearrangement uses TRBV2 and TRBJ2-5; possibly TRBD2 for D (6 bases). The receptor comes from a woman between 25 and 40 years old in good health and CMV-seronegative. CDR3 sequence reads: CASVVASVGTQYF. In DNA form, the CDR3 reads TGTGCCAGCGTCGTCGCTAGCGTCGGGACCCAGTACTTC.